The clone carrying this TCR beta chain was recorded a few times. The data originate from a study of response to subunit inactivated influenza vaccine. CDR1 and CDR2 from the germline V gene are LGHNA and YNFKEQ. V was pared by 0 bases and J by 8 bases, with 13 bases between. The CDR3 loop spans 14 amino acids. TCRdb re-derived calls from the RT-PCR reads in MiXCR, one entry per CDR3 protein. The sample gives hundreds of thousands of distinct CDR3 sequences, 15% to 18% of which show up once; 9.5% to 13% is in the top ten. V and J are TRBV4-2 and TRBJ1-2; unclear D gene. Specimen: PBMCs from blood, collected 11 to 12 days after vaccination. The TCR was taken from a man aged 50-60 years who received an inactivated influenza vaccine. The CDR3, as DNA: TGTGCCAGCAGCCAAGATTGGGCGGCGGGGGGCTACACCTTC. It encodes CASSQDWAAGGYTF.